These 16 T cell receptor beta chains were all obtained from the same sample, sequenced in a study of T-cell reconstitution after alpha-beta-depleted transplantation in children (dated by TCRdb to about 2016). The sample's treatment or condition label, in plain terms: allogeneic hematopoietic cell transplantation with graft depleted of TCRalphabeta T cells and CD19 B cells. Preparation of the library involved PCR. The sequencer was an Illumina HiSeq 2500. To normalize quantification of the TCRbeta repertoire, the TCR libraries were built with molecular barcoding that relied on unique molecular identifiers. TCRdb handled the public reads itself, with Q25 trimming in fastp and clone calling in MiXCR, and kept productive beta chains. Rows with one shared CDR3 protein collapse into an entry with the most common genes and DNA. The sample records 700,000 or so distinct CDR3 sequences, around 13% of which are singletons. 0.79% of the sample belongs to the ten largest clones.

Specimen: PBMCs, collected before TCRalphabeta/CD19-depleted stem cell transplant. The source of these receptors is a girl aged 2-10 years with congenital amegakaryocytic thrombocytopenia, due to receive a stem cell transplant.

There are many counts of this clonotype. This chain links TRBV7-9 with TRBJ2-7, with 9 bases aligning to TRBD2. J was trimmed by 6 bases and V by 6 bases; bases with no gene match: 3. CDR1 is SEHNR and CDR2 is FQNEAQ in the germline V gene (reference sequence). This CDR3 contains 12 residues. CDR3 nucleotides: TGTGCCAGCAGTCCTAGCGGGGCCGAGCAGTACTTC. This codes for CASSPSGAEQYF.

This clonotype was counted a few times. V and J are TRBV7-8 and TRBJ2-7; D possibly corresponds to TRBD2 (6 bases). The CDR3 spans 13 residues. Trimming removed 5 bases from V and 7 bases from J, with 15 bases in between. The V gene's germline CDR1 is SGHVS and CDR2 FQNEAQ. DNA for the CDR3: TGTGCCAGCAGCCCTCGCGGGGATTGGGAGCAGTACTTC. It translates to CASSPRGDWEQYF.

The table lists this clonotype with a few counts. This chain links TRBV20-1 with TRBJ2-5; D tentatively fits TRBD1 or TRBD2 (5 bases each). Germline V gene lookup returns CDR1 DFQATT and CDR2 SNEGSKA (reference sequence). The CDR3 runs to 13 residues. Trimming shortened V by 0 bases and J by 9 bases, and 14 bases separated the two germline ends. Here the CDR3 DNA reads TGCAGTGCTAGAGATATGGGACCGTTCTCCCAGTACTTC. Amino acids: CSARDMGPFSQYF.

A few counts support this clonotype. This chain connects TRBV7-9 to TRBJ2-5; D is ambiguous. The CDR3 is made up of 14 amino acids. Looked up from germline, CDR1 is SEHNR and CDR2 is FQNEAQ (reference sequence). V was cut by 2 bases and J by 2 bases, with 9 bases left in between. CDR3 in amino acids: CASSLSGRQETQYF. The CDR3 DNA reads TGTGCCAGCAGCTTATCTGGCAGACAAGAGACCCAGTACTTC.

In its sample, this clonotype was seen a few times. V gene TRBV6-2 or TRBV6-3 combines with J gene TRBJ2-1, with D maybe TRBD2 (6 bases). V lost 7 bases, J lost 0 bases, and 16 bases lay in between. This CDR3 has 16 residues. Germline CDR1 MNHEY, CDR2 SVGEGT. For the CDR3, the DNA is TGTGCCAGCACCCTGGAGAGCGGGTTCTCCTACAATGAGCAGTTCTTC. It encodes CASTLESGFSYNEQFF.

This clonotype occurred a few times. This chain links TRBV19 with TRBJ1-5, with 9 nucleotides matching TRBD1. This CDR3 is built from 16 residues. Looked up from germline, CDR1 is LNHDA and CDR2 is SQIVND (reference sequence). V lost 5 bases, J lost 2 bases, and 7 bases stayed unmatched. Here the CDR3 DNA reads TGTGCCAGTAGTGTGCGGACAGGGGTGGGCAATCAGCCCCAGCATTTT. Translated: CASSVRTGVGNQPQHF.

This clonotype was seen ten or more times. The chain has TRBV5-1 and TRBJ2-6, with D unresolved. Trimming took off 2 bases at V and 0 bases at J, with 6 bases between the two ends. Germline V lookup: CDR1 SGHRS, CDR2 YFSETQ. CDR3 length: 15 residues. The DNA for the CDR3 is TGCGCCAGCAGCTTAATTAACTCTGGGGCCAACGTCCTGACTTTC. Translated: CASSLINSGANVLTF.

This clonotype was seen repeatedly, ten times or more. This chain links TRBV12-3 or TRBV12-4 with TRBJ2-3; the match to TRBD2 covers 15 bases. With V trimmed by 5 bases and J by 4 bases, 10 bases remained unmatched. The CDR3 runs 18 residues. CDR3: CASSLGTSGRQGADTQYF. The CDR3 DNA sequence: TGTGCCAGCAGTCTCGGGACTAGCGGGAGGCAAGGAGCAGATACGCAGTATTTT.

This clonotype was observed at least ten times. For the CDR3, the DNA is TGTGCCAGCAGCCCCGCCAACGTCCTGACTTTC. Residues: CASSPANVLTF. The rearrangement uses TRBV7-9 and TRBJ2-6; D uncertain. The CDR3 is made up of 11 amino acids. Germline CDR1 reads SEHNR; CDR2 reads FQNEAQ (reference sequence). V lost 5 bases and J 7 bases, leaving 3 bases between the germline ends.

This clonotype was picked up many times. V usage is TRBV20-1 and J usage is TRBJ1-2; maybe TRBD1 (5 bases). The germline gives CDR1 DFQATT, CDR2 SNEGSKA (reference sequence). Trimming took 0 bases from V and 5 from J, leaving 16 bases between them. There are 15 residues in the CDR3. Here the CDR3 DNA reads TGCAGTGCTAGAGATAATAGCGGACACAGATATGGCTACACCTTC. As protein: CSARDNSGHRYGYTF.

J is TRBJ2-1 and V is TRBV11-1; maybe TRBD1 (6 bases). The CDR3 is 15 residues long. Trimming removed 5 bases at V and 3 bases at J, with 14 bases between. The germline V gene encodes CDR1 SGHAT and CDR2 FQDESV (reference sequence). CDR3 sequence reads: CASSLATGLYNEQFF. In DNA form, the CDR3 reads TGTGCCAGCAGCCTTGCCACAGGGCTCTACAATGAGCAGTTCTTC.

The J gene is TRBJ1-1, the V gene TRBV6-1; no reliable D call. The CDR3 has 14 amino acids. The germline gives CDR1 MNHNS, CDR2 SASEGT. V was shortened by 2 bases and J by 3 bases, with 10 bases between the two germline ends. CDR3: CASSERRRDTEAFF. DNA for the CDR3: TGTGCCAGCAGTGAACGTAGGAGGGACACTGAAGCTTTCTTT.

In this sample, this clonotype turned up many times. The rearrangement joins TRBV7-6 to TRBJ2-7; D remains unclear. Germline CDR1 reads SGHVS; CDR2 reads FNYEAQ. The V gene lost 5 bases and the J gene lost 5 bases, with 13 bases spanning the gap. CDR3 size: 13 residues. CDR3 sequence (DNA): TGTGCCAGCAGCCCCAATTTATTGCACGAGCAGTACTTC. Amino acid sequence: CASSPNLLHEQYF.

This clonotype was detected many times. J is TRBJ2-7 and V is TRBV27, with 9 bases that match TRBD1. Looked up from germline, CDR1 is MNHEY and CDR2 is SMNVEV (reference sequence). This CDR3 is built from 14 residues. Losses at the gene ends were 3 bases for V and 5 bases for J; bases not matched to a gene: 5. The CDR3 sequence is CASSFWDRVDEQYF. In DNA, the CDR3 is TGTGCCAGCAGTTTTTGGGACAGGGTCGACGAGCAGTACTTC.

This clonotype was counted ten times or more. The CDR3 nucleotides read TGCAGTGCTAGCTCAGGAGGGCCCTCCTACAATGAGCAGTTCTTC. Amino acids: CSASSGGPSYNEQFF. The chain combines TRBV20-1 with TRBJ2-1, with D possibly matching TRBD2 (6 bases). Germline CDR1 reads DFQATT; CDR2 reads SNEGSKA (reference sequence). The V gene lost 3 bases and the J gene lost 0 bases, with 12 bases spanning the gap. The CDR3 sequence is 15 residues long.

This clonotype came up many times. The J gene is TRBJ1-5, the V gene TRBV20-1, with a tentative D call TRBD1 (6 bases). V was trimmed by 6 bases and J by 4 bases, leaving 16 bases between them. The CDR3 is made up of 14 amino acids. From germline, CDR1 is DFQATT and CDR2 SNEGSKA (reference sequence). Written as DNA, the CDR3 is TGCAGTGCAAACCCCCGGGGGGCAAATCAGCCCCAGCATTTT. Protein sequence: CSANPRGANQPQHF.